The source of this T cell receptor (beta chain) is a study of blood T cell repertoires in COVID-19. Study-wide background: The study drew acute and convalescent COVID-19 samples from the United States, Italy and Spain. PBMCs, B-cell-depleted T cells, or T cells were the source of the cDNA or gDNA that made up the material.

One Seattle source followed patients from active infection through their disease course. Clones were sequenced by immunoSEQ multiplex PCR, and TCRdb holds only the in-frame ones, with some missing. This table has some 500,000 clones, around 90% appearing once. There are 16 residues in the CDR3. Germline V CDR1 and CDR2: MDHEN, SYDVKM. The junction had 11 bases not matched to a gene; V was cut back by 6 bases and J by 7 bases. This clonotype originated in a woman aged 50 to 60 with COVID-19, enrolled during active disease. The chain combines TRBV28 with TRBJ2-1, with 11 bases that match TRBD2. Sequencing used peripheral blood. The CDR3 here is CASRRPTSGGVNEQFF. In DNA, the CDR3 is TGTGCCAGCAGGAGACCTACTAGCGGGGGAGTGAATGAGCAGTTCTTC.